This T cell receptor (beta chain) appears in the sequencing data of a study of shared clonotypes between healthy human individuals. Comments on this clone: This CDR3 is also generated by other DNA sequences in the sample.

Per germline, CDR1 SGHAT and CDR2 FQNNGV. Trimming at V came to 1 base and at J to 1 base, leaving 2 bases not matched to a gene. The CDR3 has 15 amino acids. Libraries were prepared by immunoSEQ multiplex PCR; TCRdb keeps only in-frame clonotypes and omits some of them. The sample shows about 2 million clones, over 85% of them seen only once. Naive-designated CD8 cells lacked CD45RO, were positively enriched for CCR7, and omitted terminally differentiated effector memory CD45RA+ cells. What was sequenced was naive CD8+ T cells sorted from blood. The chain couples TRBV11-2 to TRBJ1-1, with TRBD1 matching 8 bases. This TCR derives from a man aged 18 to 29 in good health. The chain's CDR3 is CASSLGTGGNTEAFF. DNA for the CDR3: TGTGCCAGCAGCTTAGGTACAGGGGGGAACACTGAAGCTTTCTTT.